This T cell receptor beta chain is drawn from a study of T-cell reconstitution after alpha-beta-depleted transplantation in children. Findings of the study overall: Some patients' high day-60 TCRbeta diversity was attributed to recipient cells surviving conditioning.

About this clonotype itself: Its antigen remains unknown. A much larger clone lies one base from this, so it may be a read error.

Researchers prepared the TCRbeta library using unique molecular identifiers, the study reports. One entry per CDR3 protein results from TCRdb running MiXCR on the PCR reads. The top ten clones hold about 28% of a sample with over 200,000 distinct CDR3 sequences, approximately 10% of them seen once. V shed 4 bases and J shed 6 bases, with 10 bases lying between them. Germline loops: CDR1 DFQATT, CDR2 SNEGSKA (reference sequence). This CDR3 has 11 residues. This sample comprised PBMCs, obtained before TCRalphabeta/CD19-depleted stem cell transplant. The TCR sequence derives from a child under two years old with acute myeloid leukemia, due to receive a stem cell transplant. The V call is TRBV20-1, the J call TRBJ2-7, with D perhaps TRBD1 (6 bases). The CDR3 loop reads CSANRACEQYF. Here the CDR3 DNA reads TGCAGTGCTAACAGGGCCTGCGAGCAGTACTTC.